The 22 T cell receptor beta chains below were found in one sample sequenced in a study of monozygotic twins with cystic fibrosis. Profiled with immunoSEQ multiplex PCR; TCRdb holds only in-frame clones, not every one. The data hold more than 9,500 clones, with 91% observed a single time. The material sequenced was blood. The receptor source for this set is a boy aged 2 to 10 with cystic fibrosis.

V usage is TRBV5-5 and J usage is TRBJ1-6; D uncertain. The CDR3 contains 16 residues. Trimming stripped 4 bases from V and 0 bases from J, with 11 bases between. Germline assignment: CDR1 SGHKS and CDR2 YYEKEE (reference sequence). CDR3 nucleotide sequence: TGTGCCAGCAGCCCTCTGGGATACTCCTATAATTCACCCCTCCACTTT. It translates to CASSPLGYSYNSPLHF.

This clone was seen only a few times. V gene TRBV7-3 combines with J gene TRBJ2-3; the match to TRBD2 covers 10 bases. V was pared by 2 bases and J by 5 bases, with 7 bases of the junction left unmatched. The CDR3 runs to 16 residues. Germline V gene lookup returns CDR1 SGHTA and CDR2 FQGTGA. The CDR3 DNA is TGTGCCAGCAGCTTAGCTAGCGGGGGCCCGGGAGATACGCAGTATTTT. Its protein is CASSLASGGPGDTQYF. Based on the CDR3 plus reference TRBV7-3 and TRBJ2-3, the full variable domain is GAGVSQTPSNKVTEKGKYVELRCDPISGHTALYWYRQSLGQGPEFLIYFQGTGAADDSGLPNDRFFAVRPEGSVSTLKIQRTERGDSAVYLCASSLASGGPGDTQYFGPGTRLTVL.

The genes are TRBV6-6 and TRBJ2-7; 9 positions agree with TRBD1. The CDR3 extends over 15 amino acids. The ends lost 6 bases at V and 2 bases at J; junction bases unmatched: 8. Germline V gene data show CDR1 as MNHNY and CDR2 as SVGAGI (reference sequence). For the CDR3, the DNA is TGTGCCAGCAGCCCGGCCGGGACAGGGACCTACGAGCAGTACGTC. It codes for CASSPAGTGTYEQYV.

This chain joins TRBV7-3 and TRBJ2-7; 8 bases are a match to TRBD1. Germline trimming cut 7 bases from V and 2 bases from J; bases unmatched to any gene: 10. There are 15 residues in the CDR3. The germline gives CDR1 SGHTA, CDR2 FQGTGA. The CDR3 sequence: CASTPGQALTYEQYF. The CDR3 DNA is TGTGCCAGCACCCCGGGACAGGCGCTGACCTACGAGCAGTACTTC. The whole variable domain, remainder taken from reference TRBV7-3 and TRBJ2-7, is GAGVSQTPSNKVTEKGKYVELRCDPISGHTALYWYRQSLGQGPEFLIYFQGTGAADDSGLPNDRFFAVRPEGSVSTLKIQRTERGDSAVYLCASTPGQALTYEQYFGPGTRLTVT.

The chain recombines TRBV7-2 with TRBJ1-2; TRBD1 is a possible D gene (5 bases). CDR1 is SGHTA, CDR2 FQGNSA, per germline. This CDR3 is 16 amino acids long. V was pared by 5 bases and J by 0 bases, with 16 bases between. CDR3 sequence reads: CASSPRGGVANYGYTF. The CDR3 DNA sequence: TGTGCCAGCAGCCCAAGGGGAGGGGTAGCTAACTATGGCTACACCTTC.

The chain joins TRBV9 to TRBJ2-2; D is unresolved. V lost 1 base to trimming and J lost 9 bases, with 13 bases between them. The length of the CDR3 is 14 residues. Per germline, CDR1 SGDLS and CDR2 YYNGEE. CDR3 loop: CASSVSTLGRELFF. In DNA form, the CDR3 reads TGTGCCAGCAGCGTATCGACCCTAGGCCGGGAGCTGTTTTTT.

The chain is built from TRBV6-5 and TRBJ2-4; D unresolved. Trimming took off 6 bases at V and 8 bases at J, with 20 bases between the two ends. In germline, CDR1 is MNHEY, CDR2 SVGAGI. The CDR3 totals 15 residues. CDR3: CASRLKGPSYDIQYF. CDR3 nucleotide sequence: TGTGCCAGCAGATTAAAGGGCCCGTCTTACGACATTCAGTACTTC.

This clone has more than one count but fewer than ten. V usage is TRBV7-9 and J usage is TRBJ2-3; a possible D gene is TRBD2 (5 bases). The CDR3 length is 15 residues. The germline V and J ends were trimmed by 1 base and 3 bases, with 11 bases remaining between them. The germline gives CDR1 SEHNR, CDR2 FQNEAQ (reference sequence). The CDR3 DNA reads as TGTGCCAGCAGCTTAGTACCGAGGGAAACAGATACGCAGTATTTT. Translated: CASSLVPRETDTQYF.

This clone came up once. The chain links TRBV6-1 to TRBJ2-7, with D hard to call. The CDR3 sequence is 11 residues long. CDR1 and CDR2 from the germline V gene are MNHNS and SASEGT. Trimming stripped 6 bases from V and 9 bases from J, with 12 bases between. CDR3: CASSSGPRQYF. As DNA, the CDR3 is TGTGCCAGCAGCTCCGGACCCAGGCAGTACTTC.

This clone was picked up one time. This rearrangement joins TRBV4-3 to TRBJ1-1; the D gene is possibly TRBD1 (5 bases). The V end was cut by 0 bases, the J end by 0 bases, with 8 bases between. The CDR3 is 15 residues long. The germline V gene encodes CDR1 LGHNA and CDR2 YSLEER. CDR3 region: CASSQDQGLNTEAFF. The CDR3 region has the DNA TGCGCCAGCAGCCAAGATCAGGGTTTGAACACTGAAGCTTTCTTT.

This chain links TRBV5-3 with TRBJ1-2; D is possibly TRBD1 (5 bases). TRBV5-3 is an ORF, and what it does is uncertain. V shed 3 bases and J shed 5 bases, with 23 bases lying between them. CDR3 length equals 17 residues. CDR3 bases: TGTGCCAGAAGCTATAATAATCCCGCCGGGACCCTGTATGGCTACACCTTC. Translation: CARSYNNPAGTLYGYTF.

The genes are TRBV5-1 and TRBJ2-5, with D perhaps being TRBD1 or TRBD2 (5 bases each). Germline CDR1 and CDR2: SGHRS and YFSETQ. The V end was cut by 9 bases, the J end by 1 base, with 19 bases between. The CDR3 is 15 amino acids. CDR3 in DNA: TGCGCCACAAACCCCGGACATGGGACCCAAGAGACCCAGTACTTC. Amino acids: CATNPGHGTQETQYF.

The chain is built from TRBV10-3 and TRBJ1-5, with a weak D call TRBD1 (5 bases). This CDR3 comprises 16 residues. Per germline, CDR1 ENHRY and CDR2 SYGVKD. The V end was cut by 0 bases, the J end by 2 bases, with 11 bases between. CDR3 bases: TGTGCCATCAGTGAGTCGTCGGGAGGGGGCAATCAGCCCCAGCATTTT. It codes for CAISESSGGGNQPQHF.

The rearrangement links TRBV5-6 to TRBJ1-1; D not certain. The CDR3 is 14 residues long. Germline V lookup: CDR1 SGHDT, CDR2 YYEEEE. V was shortened by 4 bases and J by 5 bases, with 15 bases between the two germline ends. The CDR3 protein is CASSPDLMGTEAFF. The CDR3 bases are TGTGCCAGCAGCCCGGACCTTATGGGGACTGAAGCTTTCTTT.

The chain carries TRBV18 and TRBJ1-2, with D maybe TRBD1 (5 bases). This CDR3 region has 13 residues. Germline values: CDR1 KGHSH, CDR2 LQKENI. The germline V and J ends were trimmed by 2 bases and 5 bases, with 9 bases remaining between them. CDR3 sequence reads: CASSPDSLYGYTF. CDR3 sequence (DNA): TGTGCCAGCTCACCAGACAGCTTGTATGGCTACACCTTC.

The J gene is TRBJ2-1, the V gene TRBV6-1, with D maybe TRBD2 (6 bases). This CDR3 contains 13 residues. CDR1 and CDR2 (germline): MNHNS, SASEGT. The V end was cut by 4 bases, the J end by 4 bases, with 8 bases between. The DNA for the CDR3 is TGTGCCAGCAGTGTGGGACTTTACAATGAGCAGTTCTTC. Its protein product is CASSVGLYNEQFF.

The chain links TRBV4-3 to TRBJ1-2; a weak D match, TRBD1 (5 bases). Trimming took off 1 base at V and 4 bases at J, with 13 bases between the two ends. Germline V gene data show CDR1 as LGHNA and CDR2 as YSLEER. The CDR3 loop spans 15 amino acids. The CDR3 DNA reads TGCGCCAGCAGCCAAGTTATAGGGGCCATCTATGGCTACACCTTC. It specifies CASSQVIGAIYGYTF.

V is TRBV7-8 and J is TRBJ1-1; 9 bases match TRBD1. There are 13 residues in the CDR3. From germline, CDR1 is SGHVS and CDR2 FQNEAQ. V shed 3 bases and J 4 bases; nucleotides not matched to a gene: 0. CDR3 bases: TGTGCCAGCAGCTTGACAGGGGGCACTGAAGCTTTCTTT. As protein: CASSLTGGTEAFF.

The chain joins TRBV18 to TRBJ2-1, with 8 bases lining up with TRBD2. CDR1 and CDR2 (germline): KGHSH, LQKENI. After removal of 3 bases from V and 7 bases from J, the junction contained 2 bases not matched to a gene. The CDR3 runs to 13 residues. This chain's CDR3 is CASSPTSVNEQFF. CDR3 nucleotide sequence: TGTGCCAGCTCACCGACTAGCGTAAATGAGCAGTTCTTC.

The chain recombines TRBV7-2 with TRBJ2-3, with TRBD2 as a possible D gene (6 bases). Trimming removed 1 base from V and 6 bases from J, with 11 bases in between. The CDR3 consists of 14 residues. Germline V CDR1 and CDR2: SGHTA, FQGNSA. The CDR3 region has the DNA TGTGCCAGCAGCTTAGACGGGGGTGGGGATACGCAGTATTTT. Protein: CASSLDGGGDTQYF.

The chain employs TRBV5-1 and TRBJ2-6, with D unresolved. This CDR3 comprises 15 residues. From germline, CDR1 is SGHRS and CDR2 YFSETQ. Trimming shortened V by 0 bases and J by 4 bases, and 8 bases separated the two germline ends. CDR3 amino acids: CASSLVGYGANVLTF. CDR3 nucleotide sequence: TGCGCCAGCAGCTTGGTAGGGTACGGGGCCAACGTCCTGACTTTC.

The rearrangement uses TRBV5-5 and TRBJ2-3, with D uncertain. Trimming removed 1 base at V and 4 bases at J, with 13 bases between. The CDR3 covers 15 residues. CDR1 SGHKS and CDR2 YYEKEE come from the germline V gene (reference sequence). The CDR3 DNA follows: TGTGCCAGCAGCTTGAGGTGGGATCCCGCAGATACGCAGTATTTT. This sequence encodes CASSLRWDPADTQYF.